These 15 T cell receptor delta chains share one sample of origin, sequenced in a study of γδ T cells in repeated Plasmodium falciparum infection. TCRdb re-processed the multiplex PCR reads via CATT. The sample has 50,000 to 65,000 delta-chain clones; over 1.5% are singletons. Flow sorting of PBMC yielded separate Vgamma9/Vdelta2+ and Vdelta2-negative gammadelta T cell populations for bulk repertoire analysis. The sequenced sample was gamma-delta T cells from blood. The receptors derive from a pool of human donors (malaria-infected and uninfected, not separated).

This clone was observed at least ten times. The protein in TCRdb stems from a much larger clone and differs at residue 11 from this DNA's translation, likely a read error; here the protein is translated from the DNA. The chain recombines TRDV1 with TRDJ1; D remains ambiguous. TCRdb records no J gene; here it was assigned by comparing the DNA to germline. The CDR3 sequence is 16 residues long. From germline, CDR1 is TSWWSYY and CDR2 QGS. V lost 5 bases and J lost 3, with 19 bases in between. CDR3 region: CALGTMLAYRSDKLIF. CDR3 nucleotide sequence: TGTGCTCTTGGGACCATGCTGGCCTATCGTTCCGATAAACTCATCTTT.

This clone has a handful of counts. A read error likely explains this, since a far larger clone differs by one base. Other DNA variants within this sample encode the same CDR3. The rearrangement uses TRDV1 and TRDJ1, with D possibly TRDD3 on 5 matching bases. Matching the DNA to germline supplied the J gene, which TCRdb does not give. The CDR3 is 19 residues long. CDR1 and CDR2 from the germline V gene are TSWWSYY and QGS. For the CDR3, the DNA is TGTGCGCTTGGGGAACTAAAGGTGACTACTGTTCGGTACACCGATAAACTCATCTTT. Protein sequence: CALGELKVTTVRYTDKLIF.

This clone was picked up a small number of times. This sequence is one base from a far larger clone and is likely a read error. The same CDR3 also results from other DNA sequences found in this sample. The chain is built from TRDV1 and TRDJ1; TRDD3 aligns across 10 bases. This CDR3 region has 18 residues. Germline loops: CDR1 TSWWSYY, CDR2 QGS. The CDR3 is CALGELLPWGIPIQELIF. In DNA form, the CDR3 reads TGCGCTCTTGGGGAACTCCTTCCTTGGGGGATACCGATACAAGAACTCATCTTT.

Points on this clone: The protein TCRdb gives is from a much larger clone and does not agree with this DNA's translation at residue 7, likely a read error; the protein shown here comes from the DNA. The rearrangement joins TRDV2 to TRDJ1; a weak D match, TRDD3 (6 bases). The CDR3 sequence is 17 residues long. V was clipped by 0 bases and J by 7 bases, with 23 bases between them. The germline CDR1 and CDR2 sequences are GEAIGNYY and EKD. The CDR3: CACDTRADTGCECKLIF. CDR3 sequence (DNA): TGTGCCTGTGACACCCGTGCTGATACTGGGTGCGAGTGTAAACTCATCTTT.

This clone has a handful of counts. TCRdb's listed protein matches a much larger clone and diverges from this DNA's translation at residue 13, likely through a read error; the protein shown comes from the DNA. The chain couples TRDV1 to TRDJ3; 7 positions agree with TRDD3. V lost 7 bases, J lost 2 bases, and 20 bases stayed unmatched. Per germline, CDR1 TSWWSYY and CDR2 QGS. CDR3 size: 21 residues. The CDR3 protein is CALALLGIRSDSPWDTRQMFF. As DNA, the CDR3 is TGTGCTCTTGCCCTCTTGGGGATAAGGTCGGATAGCCCCTGGGACACCCGACAGATGTTTTTC.

This clone was picked up a small number of times. TCRdb has a much larger clone's protein, which differs at residue 9 from the translation of this DNA, likely because of a read error; what is shown is the protein translated from the DNA. The chain recombines TRDV1 with TRDJ1, with 11 bases aligning to TRDD3. The ends lost 4 bases at V and 3 bases at J; junction bases unmatched: 28. Looked up from germline, CDR1 is TSWWSYY and CDR2 is QGS. This CDR3 contains 23 residues. The CDR3 is CALGVIHFAPYWGIRGYADKLIF. In nucleotides, the CDR3 is TGTGCTCTTGGGGTCATCCATTTTGCTCCTTACTGGGGGATAAGGGGGTACGCCGATAAACTCATCTTT.

This clone occurred a few times. The mismatch at residue 17 between this DNA's translation and the TCRdb protein of a much larger clone likely reflects a read error; the protein shown is translated from the DNA. This chain joins TRDV1 and TRDJ1, with TRDD3 matching over 13 bases. Germline CDR1 and CDR2: TSWWSYY and QGS. Trimming cost V 1 base and J 9 bases; bases outside gene matches: 20. This CDR3 is 20 amino acids long. CDR3 region: CALGEPYPNLYWGIRDELIF. The CDR3 nucleotides are TGTGCTCTTGGGGAACCCTACCCAAACCTCTACTGGGGGATACGAGATGAACTCATCTTT.

This clone was counted between two and nine times. The protein TCRdb gives is from a much larger clone and does not agree with this DNA's translation at residue 10, likely a read error; the protein shown here comes from the DNA. This chain joins TRDV1 and TRDJ1, with TRDD2 matching over 7 bases. The J gene, missing from TCRdb, was assigned here through DNA to germline matching. The CDR3 has 21 amino acids. Germline V gives CDR1 TSWWSYY, CDR2 QGS. The J segment lost 1 base and the V segment lost 4 bases, leaving 24 bases of the junction unmatched. The CDR3, as DNA: TGTGCTCTTGGGGCCCCCTTCCTGACCGAGTCTGAGAGACGTTGCACCGATAAACTCATCTTT. Its translation: CALGAPFLTESERRCTDKLIF.

This clone was seen ten or more times. This may come from a read error, since a much larger clone is one base off. The sample has other DNA sequences that encode this CDR3 too. The chain links TRDV1 to TRDJ1; the D gene is possibly TRDD2 (6 bases). Per the germline V gene, CDR1 is TSWWSYY and CDR2 is QGS. This CDR3 region has 17 residues. CDR3 in amino acids: CALGELPTRVYTDKLIF. The DNA for the CDR3 is TGTGCTCTTGGGGAACTTCCTACCCGGGTGTACACCGATAAACTCATCTTC.

This clone was picked up a small number of times. A far larger clone is one base from this, pointing to a likely read error. Other DNA sequences of this sample code for an identical CDR3. This rearrangement joins TRDV1 to TRDJ2, with 12 bases matching TRDD3. This CDR3 is built from 23 residues. V dropped 0 bases and J dropped 2; count of bases not matched to a gene: 19. Germline V gene lookup returns CDR1 TSWWSYY and CDR2 QGS. The CDR3 is CALGELGRETYWGILSLTAQLFF. The CDR3 nucleotides are TGTGCTCTTGGGGAACTAGGTAGGGAGACCTACTGGGGGATACTCTCCTTGACAGCACAACTCTTCTTT.

This clone was seen ten or more times. This clone may be a read error of a much larger clone one base away. Other DNA sequences in the same sample also yield this CDR3. This chain uses TRDV1 with TRDJ1; TRDD3 matches at 9 bases. The CDR3 sequence is 25 residues long. J lost 6 bases, V lost 3 bases, and 38 bases had no gene match. CDR1 and CDR2 (germline): TSWWSYY, QGS. CDR3 DNA: TGTGCTCTTGGGGAGGCCCTGTTCCTACGTTGGGTGCCTGGGGGATCCCGCCTACGGGGCTATAAACTCATCTTT. Translation gives CALGEALFLRWVPGGSRLRGYKLIF.

As for this clone: The protein held in TCRdb is that of a much larger clone and does not match this DNA's translation at residue 10, likely because of a read error; the protein shown is translated from the DNA. V usage is TRDV2 and J usage is TRDJ1, with 8 bases lining up with TRDD3. The J gene, missing from TCRdb, was assigned here through DNA to germline matching. With 4 bases clipped from V and 2 bases from J, the junction kept 26 bases outside the gene matches. This CDR3 is built from 21 residues. Germline V gene data show CDR1 as GEAIGNYY and CDR2 as EKD. Written as DNA, the CDR3 is TGTGCCTGTGATCAACGGGGGGCTACTGAGGGATACGGGTACTCTACCGATAAACTCATCTTT. Protein product: CACDQRGATEGYGYSTDKLIF.

This clone was found a few times. The mismatch at residue 13 between this DNA's translation and the TCRdb protein of a much larger clone likely reflects a read error; the protein shown is translated from the DNA. The CDR3 here is CALGEPLRTGGSSGKLIF. The CDR3 DNA sequence: TGTGCTCTTGGGGAGCCACTACGTACTGGGGGATCGAGCGGTAAACTCATCTTT. V and J are TRDV1 and TRDJ1, with 10 bases identical to TRDD3. TCRdb does not report a J gene; here it was assigned by matching the DNA to germline references. The CDR3 length is 18 residues. Germline CDR1 and CDR2: TSWWSYY and QGS. V trimming: 3 bases; J trimming: 7 bases; junction bases outside the gene matches: 17.

This clone was counted at least ten times. Translating this DNA gives a protein that differs at residue 16 from the TCRdb one, which belongs to a much larger clone; a read error is likely, and the protein shown is this translation. The gene calls are TRDV1 and TRDJ1; no clear D gene. Matching the DNA to germline supplied the J gene, which TCRdb does not give. The CDR3 sequence is 24 residues long. CDR1 and CDR2 (germline): TSWWSYY, QGS. The V end lost 3 bases, the J end lost 4 bases, and 42 bases lay between the germline ends. As DNA, the CDR3 is TGTGCTCTTGGGGAGACCCTCGTCCCCTTAACCCTTGCCCCACCCATACCCACTTACGATAAACTCATCTTT. It is translated as CALGETLVPLTLAPPIPTYDKLIF.

Notes on this clone: The translation of this DNA and the TCRdb protein of a much larger clone differ at residue 3, probably owing to a read error; the protein shown here is translated from the DNA. The V call is TRDV1, the J call TRDJ1; TRDD3 aligns across 7 bases. No J gene was available from TCRdb, and it was assigned here by a germline match of the DNA. Germline values: CDR1 TSWWSYY, CDR2 QGS. The CDR3 is made up of 20 amino acids. The CDR3 here is CAFGDPSWGQPRGYTDKLIF. In nucleotides, the CDR3 is TGTGCTTTTGGGGACCCAAGCTGGGGGCAACCCCGGGGGTACACCGATAAACTCATCTTT.